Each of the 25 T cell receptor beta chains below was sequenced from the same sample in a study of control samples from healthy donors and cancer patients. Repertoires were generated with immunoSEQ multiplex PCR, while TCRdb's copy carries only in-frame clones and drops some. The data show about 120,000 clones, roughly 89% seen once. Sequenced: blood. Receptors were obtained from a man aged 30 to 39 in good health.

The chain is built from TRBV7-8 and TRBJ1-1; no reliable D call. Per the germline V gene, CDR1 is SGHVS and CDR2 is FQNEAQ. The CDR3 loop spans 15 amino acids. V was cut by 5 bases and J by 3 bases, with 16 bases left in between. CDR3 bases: TGTGCCAGCAGCCCCAAGGAAGGGAGACACACTGAAGCTTTCTTT. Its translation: CASSPKEGRHTEAFF.

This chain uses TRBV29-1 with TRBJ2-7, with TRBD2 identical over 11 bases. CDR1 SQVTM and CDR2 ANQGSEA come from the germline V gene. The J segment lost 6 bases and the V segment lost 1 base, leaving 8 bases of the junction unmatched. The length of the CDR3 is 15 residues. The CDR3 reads CSVEGGTSGGGEQYF. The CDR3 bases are TGCAGCGTTGAAGGGGGGACTAGCGGAGGAGGCGAGCAGTACTTC.

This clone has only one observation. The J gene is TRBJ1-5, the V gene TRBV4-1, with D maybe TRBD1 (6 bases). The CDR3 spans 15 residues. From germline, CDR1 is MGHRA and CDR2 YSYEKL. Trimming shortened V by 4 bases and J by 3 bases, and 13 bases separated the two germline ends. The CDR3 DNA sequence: TGCGCCAGCAGCCCCCCAGGGGCGGTCAATCAGCCCCAGCATTTT. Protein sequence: CASSPPGAVNQPQHF.

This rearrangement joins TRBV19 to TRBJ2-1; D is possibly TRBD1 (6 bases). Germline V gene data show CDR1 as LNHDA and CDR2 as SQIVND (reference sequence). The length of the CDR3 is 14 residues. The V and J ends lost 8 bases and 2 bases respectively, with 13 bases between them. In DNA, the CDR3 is TGTGCCAGTGGGGCCGGGACACCCTACAATGAGCAGTTCTTC. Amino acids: CASGAGTPYNEQFF.

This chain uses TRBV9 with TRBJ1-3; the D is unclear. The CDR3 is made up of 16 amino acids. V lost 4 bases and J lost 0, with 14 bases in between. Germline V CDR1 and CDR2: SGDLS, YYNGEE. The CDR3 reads CASSKTEYNSGNTIYF. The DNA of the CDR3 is TGTGCCAGCAGCAAAACAGAATACAACTCTGGAAACACCATATATTTT. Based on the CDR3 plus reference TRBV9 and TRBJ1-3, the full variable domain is DSGVTQTPKHLITATGQRVTLRCSPRSGDLSVYWYQQSLDQGLQFLIQYYNGEERAKGNILERFSAQQFPDLHSELNLSSLELGDSALYFCASSKTEYNSGNTIYFGEGSWLTVV.

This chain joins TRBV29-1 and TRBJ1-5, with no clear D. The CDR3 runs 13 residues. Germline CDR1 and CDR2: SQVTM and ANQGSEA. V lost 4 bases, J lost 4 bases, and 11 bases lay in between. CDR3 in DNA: TGCAGCGTTGTGGCGAGTGGAAATCAGCCCCAGCATTTT. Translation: CSVVASGNQPQHF.

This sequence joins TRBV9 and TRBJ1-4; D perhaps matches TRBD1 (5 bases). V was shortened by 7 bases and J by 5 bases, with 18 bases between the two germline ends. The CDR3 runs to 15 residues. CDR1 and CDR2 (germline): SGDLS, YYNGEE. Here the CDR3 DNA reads TGTGCCAGCGGCCTAAGGGGCGGAGGGAATGAAAAACTGTTTTTT. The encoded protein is CASGLRGGGNEKLFF.

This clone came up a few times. The CDR3 sequence: CASTRDRVTGELFF. CDR3 in DNA: TGTGCCAGCACTAGGGACAGGGTCACCGGGGAGCTGTTTTTT. V gene TRBV2 combines with J gene TRBJ2-2, with TRBD1 identical over 9 bases. The CDR3 extends over 14 amino acids. The V gene's germline CDR1 is SNHLY and CDR2 FYNNEI. V was pared by 7 bases and J by 4 bases, with 4 bases of the junction left unmatched.

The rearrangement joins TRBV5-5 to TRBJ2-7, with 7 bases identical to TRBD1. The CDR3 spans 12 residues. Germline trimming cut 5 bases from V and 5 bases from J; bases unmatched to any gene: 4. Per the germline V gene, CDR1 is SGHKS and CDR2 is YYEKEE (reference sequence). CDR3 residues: CASSPTGDEQYV. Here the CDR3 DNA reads TGTGCCAGCAGTCCTACAGGGGACGAGCAGTACGTC.

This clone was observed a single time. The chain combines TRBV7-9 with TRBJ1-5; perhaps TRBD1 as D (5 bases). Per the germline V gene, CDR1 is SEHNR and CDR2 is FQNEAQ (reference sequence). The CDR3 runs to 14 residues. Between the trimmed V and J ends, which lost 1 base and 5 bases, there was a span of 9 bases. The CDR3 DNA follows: TGTGCCAGCAGCTTAGGTGGGGCGCATCAGCCCCAGCATTTT. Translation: CASSLGGAHQPQHF. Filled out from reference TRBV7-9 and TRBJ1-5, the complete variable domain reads DTGVSQNPRHKITKRGQNVTFRCDPISEHNRLYWYRQTLGQGPEFLTYFQNEAQLEKSRLLSDRFSAERPKGSFSTLEIQRTEQGDSAMYLCASSLGGAHQPQHFGDGTRLSIL.

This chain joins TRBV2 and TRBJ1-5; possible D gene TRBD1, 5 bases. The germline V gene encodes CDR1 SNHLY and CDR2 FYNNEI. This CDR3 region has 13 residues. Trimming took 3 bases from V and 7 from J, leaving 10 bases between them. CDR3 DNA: TGTGCCAGCAGTGACGGGGGAATACAGCCCCAGCATTTT. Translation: CASSDGGIQPQHF.

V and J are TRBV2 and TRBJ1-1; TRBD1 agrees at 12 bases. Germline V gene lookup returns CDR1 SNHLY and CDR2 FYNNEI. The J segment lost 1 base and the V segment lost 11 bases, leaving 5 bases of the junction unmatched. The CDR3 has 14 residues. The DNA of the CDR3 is TGTGCCTCCCGGGGACAGGGGGCGAACACTGAAGCTTTCTTT. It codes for CASRGQGANTEAFF. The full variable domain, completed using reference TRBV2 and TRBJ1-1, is EPEVTQTPSHQVTQMGQEVILRCVPISNHLYFYWYRQILGQKVEFLVSFYNNEISEKSEIFDDQFSVERPDGSNFTLKIRSTKLEDSAMYFCASRGQGANTEAFFGQGTRLTVV.

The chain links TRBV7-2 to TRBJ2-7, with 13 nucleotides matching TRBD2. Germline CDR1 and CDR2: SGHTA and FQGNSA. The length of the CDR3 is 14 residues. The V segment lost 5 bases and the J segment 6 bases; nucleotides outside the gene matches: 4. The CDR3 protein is CASSTGLAGAEQYV. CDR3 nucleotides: TGTGCCAGCAGCACTGGACTAGCGGGGGCCGAGCAGTACGTC.

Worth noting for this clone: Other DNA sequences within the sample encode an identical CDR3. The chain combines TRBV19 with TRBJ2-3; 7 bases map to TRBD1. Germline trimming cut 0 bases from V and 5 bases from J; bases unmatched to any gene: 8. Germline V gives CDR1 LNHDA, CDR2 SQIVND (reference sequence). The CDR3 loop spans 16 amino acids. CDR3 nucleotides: TGTGCCAGTAGTATAGATCTTAGGGGGCGAGGAGATACGCAGTATTTT. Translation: CASSIDLRGRGDTQYF.

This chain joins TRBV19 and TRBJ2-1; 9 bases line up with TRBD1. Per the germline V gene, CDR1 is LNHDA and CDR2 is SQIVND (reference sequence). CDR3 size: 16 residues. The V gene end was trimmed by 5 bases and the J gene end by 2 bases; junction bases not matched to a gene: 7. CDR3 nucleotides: TGTGCCAGTAGTCAGCAGGGGACAGGGACCTACAATGAGCAGTTCTTC. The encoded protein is CASSQQGTGTYNEQFF.

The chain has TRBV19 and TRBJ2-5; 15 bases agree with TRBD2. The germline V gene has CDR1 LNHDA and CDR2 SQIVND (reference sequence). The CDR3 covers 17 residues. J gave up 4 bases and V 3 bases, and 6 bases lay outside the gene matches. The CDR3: CASSMRTSGGAGETQYF. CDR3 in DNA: TGTGCCAGTAGTATGAGGACTAGCGGGGGGGCCGGAGAGACCCAGTACTTC.

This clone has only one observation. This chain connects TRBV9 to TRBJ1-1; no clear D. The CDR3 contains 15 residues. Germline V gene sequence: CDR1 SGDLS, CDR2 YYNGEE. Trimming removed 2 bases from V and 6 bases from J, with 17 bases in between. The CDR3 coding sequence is TGTGCCAGCAGCGTCGTACTGAGGGAAGGAGCTGAAGCTTTCTTT. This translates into CASSVVLREGAEAFF.

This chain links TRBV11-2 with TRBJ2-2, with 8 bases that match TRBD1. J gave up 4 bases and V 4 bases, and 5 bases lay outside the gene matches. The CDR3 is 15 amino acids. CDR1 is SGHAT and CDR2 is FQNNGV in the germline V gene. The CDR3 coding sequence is TGTGCCAGCAGCTATGGACAGGGCATCACCGGGGAGCTGTTTTTT. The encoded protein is CASSYGQGITGELFF. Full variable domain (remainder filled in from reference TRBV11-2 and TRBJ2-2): EAGVAQSPRYKIIEKRQSVAFWCNPISGHATLYWYQQILGQGPKLLIQFQNNGVVDDSQLPKDRFSAERLKGVDSTLKIQPAKLEDSAVYLCASSYGQGITGELFFGEGSRLTVL.

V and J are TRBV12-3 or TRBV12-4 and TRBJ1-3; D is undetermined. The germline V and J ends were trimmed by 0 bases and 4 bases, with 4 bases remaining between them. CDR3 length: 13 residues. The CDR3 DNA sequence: TGTGCCAGCAGTTTAGCGCAGGGAAACACCATATATTTT. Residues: CASSLAQGNTIYF.

Written as DNA, the CDR3 is TGTGCCAGCAGTGAAACCGCTGCCTACGAGCAGTACTTC. It codes for CASSETAAYEQYF. V usage is TRBV25-1 and J usage is TRBJ2-7; no clear D gene. The V end was cut by 2 bases, the J end by 2 bases, with 7 bases between. CDR3 length: 13 residues. CDR1 MGHDK and CDR2 SYGVNS come from the germline V gene.

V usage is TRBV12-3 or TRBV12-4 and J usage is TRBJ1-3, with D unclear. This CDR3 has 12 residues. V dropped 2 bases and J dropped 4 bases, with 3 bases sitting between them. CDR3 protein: CASSLSGNTIYF. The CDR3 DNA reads TGTGCCAGCAGTTTATCCGGAAACACCATATATTTT.

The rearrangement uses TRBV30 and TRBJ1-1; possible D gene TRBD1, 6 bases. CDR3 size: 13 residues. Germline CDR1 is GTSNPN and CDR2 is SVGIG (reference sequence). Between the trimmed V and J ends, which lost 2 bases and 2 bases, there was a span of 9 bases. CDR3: CAWSPQGNTEAFF. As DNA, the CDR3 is TGTGCCTGGAGTCCACAGGGAAACACTGAAGCTTTCTTT.

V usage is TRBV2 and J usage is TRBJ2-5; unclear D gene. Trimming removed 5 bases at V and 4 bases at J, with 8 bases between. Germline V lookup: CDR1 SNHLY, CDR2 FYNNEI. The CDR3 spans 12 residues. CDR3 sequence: CASSRQIETQYF. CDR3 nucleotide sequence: TGTGCCAGCAGTCGGCAGATAGAGACCCAGTACTTC.

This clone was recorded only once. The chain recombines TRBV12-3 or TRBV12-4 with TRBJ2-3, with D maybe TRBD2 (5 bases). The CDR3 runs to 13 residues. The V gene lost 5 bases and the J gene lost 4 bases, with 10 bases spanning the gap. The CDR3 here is CASSLSGSDTQYF. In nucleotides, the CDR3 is TGTGCCAGCAGTCTGTCGGGGTCAGATACGCAGTATTTT.

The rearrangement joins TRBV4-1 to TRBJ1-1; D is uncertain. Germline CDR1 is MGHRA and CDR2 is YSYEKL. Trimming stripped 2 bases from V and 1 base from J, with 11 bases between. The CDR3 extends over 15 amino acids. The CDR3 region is CASSQLLPGNTEAFF. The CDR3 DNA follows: TGCGCCAGCAGCCAATTACTCCCGGGGAACACTGAAGCTTTCTTT.